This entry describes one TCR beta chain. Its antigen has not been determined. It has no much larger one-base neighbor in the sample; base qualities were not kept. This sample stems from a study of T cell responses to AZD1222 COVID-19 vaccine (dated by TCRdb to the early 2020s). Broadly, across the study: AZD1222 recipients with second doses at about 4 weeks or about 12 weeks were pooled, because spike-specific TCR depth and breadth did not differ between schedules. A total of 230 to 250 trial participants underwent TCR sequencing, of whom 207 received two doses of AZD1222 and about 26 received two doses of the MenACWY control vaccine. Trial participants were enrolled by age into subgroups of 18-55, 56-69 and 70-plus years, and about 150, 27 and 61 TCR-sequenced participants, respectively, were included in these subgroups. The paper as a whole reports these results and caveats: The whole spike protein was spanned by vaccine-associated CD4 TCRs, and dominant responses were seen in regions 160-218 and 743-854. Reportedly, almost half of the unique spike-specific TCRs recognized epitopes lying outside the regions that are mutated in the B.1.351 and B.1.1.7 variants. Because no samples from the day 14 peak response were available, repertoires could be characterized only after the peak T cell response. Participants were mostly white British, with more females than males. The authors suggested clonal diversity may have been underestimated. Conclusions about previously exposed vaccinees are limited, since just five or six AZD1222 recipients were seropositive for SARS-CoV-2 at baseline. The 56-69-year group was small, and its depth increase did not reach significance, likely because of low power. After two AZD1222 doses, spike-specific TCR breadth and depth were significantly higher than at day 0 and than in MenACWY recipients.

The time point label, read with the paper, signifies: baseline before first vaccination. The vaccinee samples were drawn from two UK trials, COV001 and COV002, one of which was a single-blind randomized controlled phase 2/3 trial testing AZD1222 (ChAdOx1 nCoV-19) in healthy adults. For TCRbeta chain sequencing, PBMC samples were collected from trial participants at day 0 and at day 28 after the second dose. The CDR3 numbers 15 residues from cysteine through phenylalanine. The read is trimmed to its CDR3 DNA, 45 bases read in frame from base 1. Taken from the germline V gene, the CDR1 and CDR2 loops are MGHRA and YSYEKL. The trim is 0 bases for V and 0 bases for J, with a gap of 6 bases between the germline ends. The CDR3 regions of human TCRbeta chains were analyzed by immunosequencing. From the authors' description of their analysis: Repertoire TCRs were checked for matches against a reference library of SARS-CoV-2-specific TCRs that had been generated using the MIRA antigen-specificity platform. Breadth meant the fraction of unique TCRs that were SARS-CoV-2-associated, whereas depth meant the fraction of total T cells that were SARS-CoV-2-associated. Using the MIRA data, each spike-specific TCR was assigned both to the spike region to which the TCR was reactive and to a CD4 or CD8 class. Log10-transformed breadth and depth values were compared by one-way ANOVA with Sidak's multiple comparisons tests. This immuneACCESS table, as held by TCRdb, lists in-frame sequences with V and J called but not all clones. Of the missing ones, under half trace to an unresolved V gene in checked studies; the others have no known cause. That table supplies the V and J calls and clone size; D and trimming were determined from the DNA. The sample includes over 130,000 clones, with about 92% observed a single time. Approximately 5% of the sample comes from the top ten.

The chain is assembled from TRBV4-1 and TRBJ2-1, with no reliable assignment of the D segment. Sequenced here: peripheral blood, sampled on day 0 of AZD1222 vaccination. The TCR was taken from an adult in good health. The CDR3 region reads CASSQEFGSYNEQFF. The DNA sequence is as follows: TGCGCCAGCAGCCAAGAATTCGGCTCCTACAATGAGCAGTTCTTC.